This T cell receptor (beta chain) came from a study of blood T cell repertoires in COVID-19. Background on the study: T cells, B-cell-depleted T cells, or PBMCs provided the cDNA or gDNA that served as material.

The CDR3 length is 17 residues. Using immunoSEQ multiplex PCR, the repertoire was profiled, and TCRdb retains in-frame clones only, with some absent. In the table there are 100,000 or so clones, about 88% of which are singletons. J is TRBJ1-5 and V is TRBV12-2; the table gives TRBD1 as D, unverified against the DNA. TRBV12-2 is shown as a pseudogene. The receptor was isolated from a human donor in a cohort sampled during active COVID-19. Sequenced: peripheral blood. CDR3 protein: CASRLVRMDRANQPQHF. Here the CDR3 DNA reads TGTGCAAGTCGCTTAGTACGAATGGACAGGGCCAATCAGCCCCAGCATTTT.